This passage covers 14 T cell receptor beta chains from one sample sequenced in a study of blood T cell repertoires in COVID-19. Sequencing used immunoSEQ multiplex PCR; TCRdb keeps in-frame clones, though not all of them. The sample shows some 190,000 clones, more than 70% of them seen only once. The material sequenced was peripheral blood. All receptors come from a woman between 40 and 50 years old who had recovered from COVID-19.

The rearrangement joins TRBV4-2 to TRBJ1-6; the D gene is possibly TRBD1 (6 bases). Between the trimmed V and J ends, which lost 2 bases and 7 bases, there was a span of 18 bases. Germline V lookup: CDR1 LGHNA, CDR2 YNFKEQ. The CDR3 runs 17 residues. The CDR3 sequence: CASSQIGPRGGNSPLHF. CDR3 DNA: TGTGCCAGCAGCCAAATAGGGCCCAGGGGAGGGAATTCACCCCTCCACTTT.

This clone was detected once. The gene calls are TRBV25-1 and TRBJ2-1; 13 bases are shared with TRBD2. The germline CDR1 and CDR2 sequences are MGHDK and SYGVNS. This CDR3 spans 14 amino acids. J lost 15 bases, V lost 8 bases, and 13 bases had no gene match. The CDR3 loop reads CASQTGTSGVRWFF. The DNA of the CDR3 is TGTGCCAGCCAAACCGGGACTAGCGGGGTGCGGTGGTTCTTC.

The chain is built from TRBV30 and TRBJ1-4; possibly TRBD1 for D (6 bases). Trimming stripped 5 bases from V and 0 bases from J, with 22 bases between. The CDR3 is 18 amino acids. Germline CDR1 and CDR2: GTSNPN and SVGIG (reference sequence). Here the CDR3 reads CAWQSGTYNFATNEKLFF. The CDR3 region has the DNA TGTGCCTGGCAATCCGGGACATATAATTTTGCAACTAATGAAAAACTGTTTTTT.

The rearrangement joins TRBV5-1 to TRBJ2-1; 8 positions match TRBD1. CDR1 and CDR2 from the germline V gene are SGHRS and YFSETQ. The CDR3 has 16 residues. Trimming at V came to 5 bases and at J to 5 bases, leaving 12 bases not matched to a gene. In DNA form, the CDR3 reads TGCGCCAGCAGTTCGGTGCGAGACAGGGGCAACAATGAGCAGTTCTTC. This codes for CASSSVRDRGNNEQFF.

CDR3 in DNA: TGCGCCAGCAGCTTGGGACTAGCGGGAGGATGGGATAATGAGCAGTTCTTC. Translating gives CASSLGLAGGWDNEQFF. The V call is TRBV5-1, the J call TRBJ2-1, with 13 bases fitting TRBD2. The germline V gene has CDR1 SGHRS and CDR2 YFSETQ. J lost 7 bases, V lost 0 bases, and 7 bases had no gene match. The CDR3 consists of 17 residues.

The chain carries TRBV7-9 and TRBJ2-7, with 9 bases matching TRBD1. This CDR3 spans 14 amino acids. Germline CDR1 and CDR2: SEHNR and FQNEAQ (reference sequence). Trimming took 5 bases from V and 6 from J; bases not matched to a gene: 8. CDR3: CASSTGTGLGEQYF. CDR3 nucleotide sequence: TGTGCCAGCAGCACAGGGACAGGGTTGGGCGAGCAGTACTTC.

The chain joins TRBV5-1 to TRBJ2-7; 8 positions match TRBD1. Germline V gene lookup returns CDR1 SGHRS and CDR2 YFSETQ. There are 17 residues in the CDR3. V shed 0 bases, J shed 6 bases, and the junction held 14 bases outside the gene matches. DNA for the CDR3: TGCGCCAGCAGCTTGGAGCCCCTCGGACAGGGCCTGCTCGAGCAGTACTTC. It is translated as CASSLEPLGQGLLEQYF.

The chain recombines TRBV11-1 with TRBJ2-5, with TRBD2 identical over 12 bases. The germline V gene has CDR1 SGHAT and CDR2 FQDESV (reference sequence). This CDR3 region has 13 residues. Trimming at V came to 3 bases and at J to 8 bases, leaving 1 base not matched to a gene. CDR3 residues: CASSFGLAGTQYF. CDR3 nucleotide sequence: TGTGCCAGCAGCTTCGGACTAGCGGGAACCCAGTACTTC.

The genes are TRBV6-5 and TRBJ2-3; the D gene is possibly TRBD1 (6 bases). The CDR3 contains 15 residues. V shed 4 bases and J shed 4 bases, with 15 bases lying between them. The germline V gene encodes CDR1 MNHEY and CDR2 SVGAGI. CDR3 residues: CASSSPQGFADTQYF. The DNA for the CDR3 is TGTGCCAGCAGTTCACCCCAGGGGTTCGCAGATACGCAGTATTTT.

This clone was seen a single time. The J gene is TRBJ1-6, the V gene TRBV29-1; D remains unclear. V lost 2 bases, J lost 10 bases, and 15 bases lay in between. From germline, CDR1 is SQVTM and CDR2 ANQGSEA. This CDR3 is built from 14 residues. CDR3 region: CSVETGDARSPLHF. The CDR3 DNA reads TGCAGCGTTGAAACGGGTGACGCGCGGTCACCCCTCCACTTT.

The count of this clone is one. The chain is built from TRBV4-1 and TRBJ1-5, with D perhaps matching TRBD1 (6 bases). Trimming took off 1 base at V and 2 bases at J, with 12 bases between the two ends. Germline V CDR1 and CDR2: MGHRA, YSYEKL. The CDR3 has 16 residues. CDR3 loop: CASSQGQGHGNQPQHF. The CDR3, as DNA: TGCGCCAGCAGCCAAGGGCAGGGGCATGGCAATCAGCCCCAGCATTTT.

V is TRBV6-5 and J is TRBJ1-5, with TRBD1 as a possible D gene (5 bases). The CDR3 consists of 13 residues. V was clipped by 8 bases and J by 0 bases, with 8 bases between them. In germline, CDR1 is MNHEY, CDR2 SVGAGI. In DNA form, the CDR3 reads TGTGCCAGCGGGGCGAATAGCAATCAGCCCCAGCATTTT. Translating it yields CASGANSNQPQHF.

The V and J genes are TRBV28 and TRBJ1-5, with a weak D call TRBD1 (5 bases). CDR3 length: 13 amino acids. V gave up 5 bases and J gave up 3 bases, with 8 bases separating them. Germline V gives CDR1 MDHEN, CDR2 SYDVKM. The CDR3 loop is CASSGDSNQPQHF. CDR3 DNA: TGTGCCAGCAGTGGGGACTCCAATCAGCCCCAGCATTTT.

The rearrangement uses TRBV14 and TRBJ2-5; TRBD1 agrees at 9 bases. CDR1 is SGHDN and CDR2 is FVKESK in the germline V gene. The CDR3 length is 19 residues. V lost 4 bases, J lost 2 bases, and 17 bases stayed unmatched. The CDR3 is CASSLYSTGGLSPQETQYF. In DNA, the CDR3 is TGTGCCAGCAGCCTCTATTCGACAGGGGGACTGTCACCACAAGAGACCCAGTACTTC.